What follows are 12 T cell receptor beta chains derived from one specimen sequenced in a study of shared clonotypes between healthy human individuals. The assay was immunoSEQ multiplex PCR, and TCRdb's table has in-frame clones only and misses some. The sample has about 530,000 clones; less than 96% are singletons. Material: naive CD4+ T cells sorted from blood. Sample subset: CD45RA+ positively selected. Every receptor here comes from a woman in her twenties or thirties in good health.

J is TRBJ2-5 and V is TRBV5-1; 7 nucleotides align to TRBD1. From germline, CDR1 is SGHRS and CDR2 YFSETQ. The CDR3 length is 17 residues. J was trimmed by 2 bases and V by 2 bases; bases with no gene match: 12. CDR3 nucleotide sequence: TGCGCCAGCAGCTTCAGAATGACAGGGCGAGGGCAAGAGACCCAGTACTTC. Residues: CASSFRMTGRGQETQYF.

This rearrangement joins TRBV18 to TRBJ1-1; D gene uncertain. The germline gives CDR1 KGHSH, CDR2 LQKENI. The V end lost 2 bases, the J end lost 0 bases, and 7 bases lay between the germline ends. The CDR3 spans 14 residues. The CDR3 protein is CASSPLGLNTEAFF. CDR3 in DNA: TGTGCCAGCTCACCATTAGGGTTGAACACTGAAGCTTTCTTT.

The chain uses TRBV6-5 and TRBJ2-5; the D gene is possibly TRBD1 (6 bases). Germline lookup yields CDR1 MNHEY and CDR2 SVGAGI. V dropped 1 base and J dropped 2 bases, with 11 bases sitting between them. CDR3 size: 15 residues. The CDR3 DNA reads TGTGCCAGCAGTTACTTGGGAACAGGGCAAGAGACCCAGTACTTC. This translates into CASSYLGTGQETQYF.

The rearrangement uses TRBV28 and TRBJ2-7, with D unclear. The CDR3 has 11 amino acids. Deletions cut 7 bases from V and 0 bases from J, with 4 bases between. Germline CDR1 MDHEN, CDR2 SYDVKM. The CDR3 DNA sequence: TGTGCCAGCACCAACTCCTACGAGCAGTACTTC. Residues: CASTNSYEQYF. Together with reference TRBV28 and TRBJ2-7, the CDR3 gives the full variable domain: DVKVTQSSRYLVKRTGEKVFLECVQDMDHENMFWYRQDPGLGLRLIYFSYDVKMKEKGDIPEGYSVSREKKERFSLILESASTNQTSMYLCASTNSYEQYFGPGTRLTVT.

This chain joins TRBV7-8 and TRBJ1-5; D may be TRBD1 (5 bases). The CDR3 is 17 residues long. V lost 0 bases and J lost 3, with 15 bases in between. The germline gives CDR1 SGHVS, CDR2 FQNEAQ. The chain's CDR3 is CASSLAGGTAFNQPQHF. The CDR3 bases are TGTGCCAGCAGCTTAGCGGGGGGTACGGCCTTCAATCAGCCCCAGCATTTT.

The chain uses TRBV7-9 and TRBJ1-2; TRBD1 aligns across 9 bases. Losses at the gene ends were 5 bases for V and 7 bases for J; bases not matched to a gene: 5. From germline, CDR1 is SEHNR and CDR2 FQNEAQ (reference sequence). The CDR3 length is 13 residues. This chain's CDR3 is CASSPGTGTGYTF. CDR3 nucleotides: TGTGCCAGCAGCCCCGGGACAGGGACTGGCTACACCTTC.

V gene TRBV28 combines with J gene TRBJ2-7; D is ambiguous. Germline lookup yields CDR1 MDHEN and CDR2 SYDVKM. The V and J ends lost 5 bases and 2 bases respectively, with 19 bases between them. The CDR3 loop spans 16 amino acids. The CDR3 coding sequence is TGTGCCAGCAGTCCCTCCCGGGCGGAGAGACCCTACGAGCAGTACTTC. It translates to CASSPSRAERPYEQYF. Based on the CDR3 plus reference TRBV28 and TRBJ2-7, the full variable domain is DVKVTQSSRYLVKRTGEKVFLECVQDMDHENMFWYRQDPGLGLRLIYFSYDVKMKEKGDIPEGYSVSREKKERFSLILESASTNQTSMYLCASSPSRAERPYEQYFGPGTRLTVT.

The rearrangement joins TRBV7-7 to TRBJ2-2; 7 nucleotides line up with TRBD2. This CDR3 spans 15 amino acids. CDR1 and CDR2 from the germline V gene are SSHAT and FNYEAQ (reference sequence). Trimming cost V 0 bases and J 3 bases; bases outside gene matches: 1. The CDR3, as DNA: TGTGCCAGCAGCTTAGCGGGGGGGTACACCGGGGAGCTGTTTTTT. Translating it yields CASSLAGGYTGELFF.

This sequence joins TRBV18 and TRBJ2-5; TRBD2 is a possible D gene (6 bases). The J call is uncertain, as TRBJ2-7 better fits the DNA end. Germline V gene sequence: CDR1 KGHSH, CDR2 LQKENI. The CDR3 is made up of 15 amino acids. CDR3 coding DNA: TGTGCCAGCTCACCACGCGGGATGGTCCCCTACGAGCAGTACTTC. Translated, it gives CASSPRGMVPYEQYF.

CDR3 bases: TGTGCCAGCAGTGAAGAGGGAGGGGGCGCGTACGAGCAGTACTTC. Residues: CASSEEGGGAYEQYF. V and J are TRBV2 and TRBJ2-7; either TRBD1 or TRBD2 may supply D (7 bases each). The CDR3 is 15 amino acids. CDR1 is SNHLY, CDR2 FYNNEI, per germline. Between the trimmed V and J ends, which lost 1 base and 4 bases, there was a span of 14 bases.

The rearrangement links TRBV18 to TRBJ1-1, with D unresolved. Germline V gives CDR1 KGHSH, CDR2 LQKENI. V was clipped by 3 bases and J by 5 bases, with 10 bases between them. The CDR3 runs to 13 residues. The DNA of the CDR3 is TGTGCCAGCTCACCCGGAGTTTTTACTGAAGCTTTCTTT. This translates into CASSPGVFTEAFF. The entire variable domain, with the rest obtained from reference TRBV18 and TRBJ1-1, is as follows: NAGVMQNPRHLVRRRGQEARLRCSPMKGHSHVYWYRQLPEEGLKFMVYLQKENIIDESGMPKERFSAEFPKEGPSILRIQQVVRGDSAAYFCASSPGVFTEAFFGQGTRLTVV.

This CDR3 is CASRDLARTDTQYF. CDR3 nucleotide sequence: TGTGCCAGCAGAGATTTAGCTCGCACAGATACGCAGTATTTT. The chain joins TRBV6-1 to TRBJ2-3; unclear D gene. V was shortened by 6 bases and J by 1 base, with 11 bases between the two germline ends. CDR3 length equals 14 residues. Germline V CDR1 and CDR2: MNHNS, SASEGT.